This T cell receptor (beta chain) was recorded in a study of T-cell reconstitution after alpha-beta-depleted transplantation in children. This clonotype was detected many times. V shed 3 bases, J shed 2 bases, and the junction held 4 bases outside the gene matches. Germline CDR1 DFQATT, CDR2 SNEGSKA (reference sequence). This CDR3 is 14 amino acids long. For TCRbeta, the library was prepared with unique molecular identifiers. TCRdb passed the PCR reads through MiXCR, listing each CDR3 protein once. The repertoire consists of around 380,000 distinct CDR3 sequences, with about 11% occurring once and the leading ten covering 4.5% to 7%.

The receptor was derived from a human donor who donated a stem cell graft to a child with acute myeloid leukemia. The chain uses TRBV20-1 and TRBJ2-3, with 8 bases fitting TRBD2. Sequencing was performed on PBMCs from the stem cell graft donor, taken from the stem cell graft. Here the CDR3 reads CSASAGGFTDTQYF. The CDR3 coding sequence is TGCAGTGCTAGTGCGGGGGGTTTCACAGATACGCAGTATTTT.